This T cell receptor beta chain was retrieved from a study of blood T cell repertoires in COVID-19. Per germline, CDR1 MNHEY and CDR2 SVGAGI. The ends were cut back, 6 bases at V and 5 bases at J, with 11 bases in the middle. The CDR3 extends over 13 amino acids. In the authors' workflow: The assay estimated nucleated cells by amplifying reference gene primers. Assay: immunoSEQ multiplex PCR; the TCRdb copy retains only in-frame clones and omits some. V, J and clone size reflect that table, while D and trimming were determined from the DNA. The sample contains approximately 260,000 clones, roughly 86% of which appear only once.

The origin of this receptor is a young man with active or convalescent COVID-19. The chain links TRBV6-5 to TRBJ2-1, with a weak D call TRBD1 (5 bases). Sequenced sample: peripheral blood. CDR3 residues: CASRSGPNNEQFF. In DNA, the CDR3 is TGTGCCAGCAGATCAGGGCCAAACAATGAGCAGTTCTTC.